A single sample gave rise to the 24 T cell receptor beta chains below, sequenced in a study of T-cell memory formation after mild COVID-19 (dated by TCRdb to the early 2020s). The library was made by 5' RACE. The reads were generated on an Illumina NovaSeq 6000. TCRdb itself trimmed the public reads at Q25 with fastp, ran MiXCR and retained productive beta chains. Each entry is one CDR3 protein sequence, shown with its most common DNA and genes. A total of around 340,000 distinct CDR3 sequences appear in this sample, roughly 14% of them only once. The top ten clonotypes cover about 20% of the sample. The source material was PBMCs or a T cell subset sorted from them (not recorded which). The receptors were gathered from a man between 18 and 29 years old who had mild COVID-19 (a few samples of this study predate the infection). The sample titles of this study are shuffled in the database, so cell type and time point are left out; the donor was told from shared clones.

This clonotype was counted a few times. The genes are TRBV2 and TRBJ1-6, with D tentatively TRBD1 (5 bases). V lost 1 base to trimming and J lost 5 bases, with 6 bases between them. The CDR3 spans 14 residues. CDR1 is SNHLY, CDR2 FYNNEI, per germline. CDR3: CASSEVGDNSPLHF. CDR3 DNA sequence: TGTGCCAGCAGTGAAGTAGGGGATAATTCACCCCTCCACTTT.

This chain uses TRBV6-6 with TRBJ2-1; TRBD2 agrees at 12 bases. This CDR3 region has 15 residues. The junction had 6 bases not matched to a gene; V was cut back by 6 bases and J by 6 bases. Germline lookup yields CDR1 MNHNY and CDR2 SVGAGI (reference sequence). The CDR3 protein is CASRELAGGGNEQFF. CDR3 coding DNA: TGTGCCAGCAGAGAACTAGCGGGGGGCGGCAATGAGCAGTTCTTC.

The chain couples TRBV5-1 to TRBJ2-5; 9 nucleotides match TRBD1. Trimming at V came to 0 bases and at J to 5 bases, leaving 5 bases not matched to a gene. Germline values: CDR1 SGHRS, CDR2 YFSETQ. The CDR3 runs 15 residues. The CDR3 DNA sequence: TGCGCCAGCAGCTTGGCAGGACAGGGGTCCGAGACCCAGTACTTC. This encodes CASSLAGQGSETQYF.

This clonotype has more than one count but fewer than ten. The chain's CDR3 is CASSHSGATDTQYF. CDR3 coding DNA: TGTGCCAGCAGCCATAGCGGGGCAACAGATACGCAGTATTTT. V is TRBV3-1 and J is TRBJ2-3; 8 bases are shared with TRBD2. This CDR3 has 14 residues. Trimming at V came to 3 bases and at J to 3 bases, leaving 2 bases not matched to a gene. Germline V gives CDR1 LGHDT, CDR2 YNNKEL (reference sequence).

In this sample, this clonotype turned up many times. CDR3 in DNA: TGTGCCAGCGGGCCGGGACATACTTTGAACACTGAAGCTTTCTTT. Translation: CASGPGHTLNTEAFF. The rearrangement uses TRBV7-8 and TRBJ1-1; the D gene is possibly TRBD1 (6 bases). Trimming removed 8 bases at V and 0 bases at J, with 16 bases between. Germline assignment: CDR1 SGHVS and CDR2 FQNEAQ. This CDR3 is built from 15 residues.

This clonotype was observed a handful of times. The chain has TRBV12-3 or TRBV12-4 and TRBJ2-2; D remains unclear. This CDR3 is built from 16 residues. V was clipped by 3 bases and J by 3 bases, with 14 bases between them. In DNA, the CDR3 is TGTGCCAGCAGTTTCGGAACAGCCTCGCACACCGGGGAGCTGTTTTTT. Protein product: CASSFGTASHTGELFF.

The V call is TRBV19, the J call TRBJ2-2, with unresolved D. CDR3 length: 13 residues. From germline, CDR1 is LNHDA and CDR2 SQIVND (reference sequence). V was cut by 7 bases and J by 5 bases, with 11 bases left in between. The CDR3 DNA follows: TGTGCCAGTAATTCCCTGGGGACCGGGGAGCTGTTTTTT. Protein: CASNSLGTGELFF.

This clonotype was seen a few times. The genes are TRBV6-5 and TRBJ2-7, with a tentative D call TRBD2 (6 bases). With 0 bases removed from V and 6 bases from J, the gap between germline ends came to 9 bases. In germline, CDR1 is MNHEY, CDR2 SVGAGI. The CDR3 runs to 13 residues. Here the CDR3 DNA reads TGTGCCAGCAGTTACTCGAACGGGGGCGAGCAGTACTTC. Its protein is CASSYSNGGEQYF.

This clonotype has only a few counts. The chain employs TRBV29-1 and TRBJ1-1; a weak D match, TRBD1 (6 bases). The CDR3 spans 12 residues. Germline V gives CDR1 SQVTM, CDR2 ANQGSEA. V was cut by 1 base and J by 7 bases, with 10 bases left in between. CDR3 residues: CSVEGGTREAFF. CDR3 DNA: TGCAGCGTTGAAGGGGGGACACGTGAAGCTTTCTTT.

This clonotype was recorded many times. The CDR3 coding sequence is TGTGCCAGCAGTGCTTCTGGGATTGCGGGCTACACCTTC. As protein: CASSASGIAGYTF. The chain recombines TRBV27 with TRBJ1-2; no reliable D call. Germline CDR1 and CDR2: MNHEY and SMNVEV (reference sequence). The CDR3 covers 13 residues. Trimming left V 5 bases short and J 8 bases short, with 15 bases between.

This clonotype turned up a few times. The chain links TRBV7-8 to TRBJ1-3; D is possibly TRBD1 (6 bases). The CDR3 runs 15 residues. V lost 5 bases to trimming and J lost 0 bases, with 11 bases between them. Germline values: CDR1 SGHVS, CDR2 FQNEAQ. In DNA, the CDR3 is TGTGCCAGCAGCCAGGGGCGGTTCTCTGGAAACACCATATATTTT. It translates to CASSQGRFSGNTIYF. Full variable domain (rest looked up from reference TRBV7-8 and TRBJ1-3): GAGVSQSPRYKVAKRGQDVALRCDPISGHVSLFWYQQALGQGPEFLTYFQNEAQLDKSGLPSDRFFAERPEGSVSTLKIQRTQQEDSAVYLCASSQGRFSGNTIYFGEGSWLTVV.

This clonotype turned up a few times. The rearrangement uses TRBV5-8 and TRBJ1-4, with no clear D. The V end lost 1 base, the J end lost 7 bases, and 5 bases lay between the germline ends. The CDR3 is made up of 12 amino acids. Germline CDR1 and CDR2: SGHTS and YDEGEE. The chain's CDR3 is CASSLLGEKLFF. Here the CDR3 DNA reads TGTGCCAGCAGCTTGCTAGGTGAAAAACTGTTTTTT. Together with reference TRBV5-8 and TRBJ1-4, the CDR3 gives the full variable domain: EAGVTQSPTHLIKTRGQQATLRCSPISGHTSVYWYQQALGLGLQFLLWYDEGEERNRGNFPPRFSGRQFPNYSSELNVNALELEDSALYLCASSLLGEKLFFGSGTQLSVL.

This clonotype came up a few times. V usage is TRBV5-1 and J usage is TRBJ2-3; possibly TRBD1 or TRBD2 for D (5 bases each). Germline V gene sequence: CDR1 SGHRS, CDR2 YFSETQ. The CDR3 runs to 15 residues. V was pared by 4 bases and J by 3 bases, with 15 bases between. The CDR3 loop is CASSPGPAGTDTQYF. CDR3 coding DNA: TGCGCCAGCAGCCCGGGGCCTGCTGGGACAGATACGCAGTATTTT.

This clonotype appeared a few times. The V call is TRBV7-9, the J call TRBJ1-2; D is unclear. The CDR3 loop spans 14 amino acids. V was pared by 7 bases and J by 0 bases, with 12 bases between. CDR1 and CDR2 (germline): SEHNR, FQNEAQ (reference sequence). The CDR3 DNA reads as TGTGCCAGCACCATCAGTGGAGCTAACTATGGCTACACCTTC. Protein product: CASTISGANYGYTF.

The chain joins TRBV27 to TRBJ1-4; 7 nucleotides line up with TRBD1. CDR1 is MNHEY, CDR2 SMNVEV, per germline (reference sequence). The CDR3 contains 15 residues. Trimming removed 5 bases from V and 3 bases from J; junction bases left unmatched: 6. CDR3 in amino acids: CASSRRQGANEKLFF. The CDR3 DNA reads TGTGCCAGCAGTCGCCGACAGGGAGCTAATGAAAAACTGTTTTTT.

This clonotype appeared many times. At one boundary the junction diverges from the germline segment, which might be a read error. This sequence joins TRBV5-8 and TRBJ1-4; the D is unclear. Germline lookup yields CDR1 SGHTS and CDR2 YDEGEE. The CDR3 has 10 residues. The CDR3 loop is CASSLKGGRF. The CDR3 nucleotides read TGTGCCAGCAGCTTAAAGGGAGGTCGTTTT.

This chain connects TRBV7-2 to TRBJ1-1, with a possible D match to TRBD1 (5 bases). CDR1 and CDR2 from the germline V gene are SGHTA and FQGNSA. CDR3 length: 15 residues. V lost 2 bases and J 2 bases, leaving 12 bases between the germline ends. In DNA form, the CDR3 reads TGTGCCAGCAGCTTATATGGGGGGGTAAACACTGAAGCTTTCTTT. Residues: CASSLYGGVNTEAFF.

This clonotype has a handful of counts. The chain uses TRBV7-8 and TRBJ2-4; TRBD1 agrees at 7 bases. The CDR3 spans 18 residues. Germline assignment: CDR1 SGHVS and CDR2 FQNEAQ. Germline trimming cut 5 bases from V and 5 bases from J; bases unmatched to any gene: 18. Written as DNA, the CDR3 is TGTGCCAGCAGCCGCCGGGACAGAGACAACTGGGGAGAAAACATTCAGTACTTC. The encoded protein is CASSRRDRDNWGENIQYF.

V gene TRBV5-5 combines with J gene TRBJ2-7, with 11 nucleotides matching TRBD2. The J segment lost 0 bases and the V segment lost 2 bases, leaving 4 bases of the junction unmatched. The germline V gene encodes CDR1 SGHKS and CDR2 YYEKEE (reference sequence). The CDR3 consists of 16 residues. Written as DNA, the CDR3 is TGTGCCAGCAGCTTACTAGCGGGGGCCCTCTCCTACGAGCAGTACTTC. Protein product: CASSLLAGALSYEQYF.

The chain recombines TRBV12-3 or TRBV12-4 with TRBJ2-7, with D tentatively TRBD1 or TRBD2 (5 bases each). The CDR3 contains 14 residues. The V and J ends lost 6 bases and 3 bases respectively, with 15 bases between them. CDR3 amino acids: CASSPGQVGYEQYF. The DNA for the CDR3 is TGTGCCAGCAGCCCGGGGCAGGTTGGCTACGAGCAGTACTTC.

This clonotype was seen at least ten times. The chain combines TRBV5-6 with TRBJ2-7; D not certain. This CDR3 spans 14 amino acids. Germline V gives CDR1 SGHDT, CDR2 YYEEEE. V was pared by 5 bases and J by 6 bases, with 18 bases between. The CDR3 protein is CASRTPGSKGEQYF. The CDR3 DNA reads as TGTGCCAGCAGAACTCCGGGCTCAAAGGGCGAGCAGTACTTC.

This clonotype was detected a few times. CDR3 sequence reads: CASSGDNQPQHF. DNA of the CDR3: TGTGCCAGTTCAGGGGACAATCAGCCCCAGCATTTT. The rearrangement links TRBV6-6 to TRBJ1-5; weak D call: TRBD1 (6 bases). Looked up from germline, CDR1 is MNHNY and CDR2 is SVGAGI (reference sequence). The length of the CDR3 is 12 residues. Trimming removed 9 bases from V and 3 bases from J, with 9 bases in between.

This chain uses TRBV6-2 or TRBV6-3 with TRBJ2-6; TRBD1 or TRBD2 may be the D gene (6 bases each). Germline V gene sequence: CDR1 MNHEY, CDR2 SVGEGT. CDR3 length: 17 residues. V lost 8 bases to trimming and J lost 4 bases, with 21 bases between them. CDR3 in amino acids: CASSRMPGARGANVLTF. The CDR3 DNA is TGTGCCAGCTCCAGAATGCCGGGGGCGAGAGGGGCCAACGTCCTGACTTTC.

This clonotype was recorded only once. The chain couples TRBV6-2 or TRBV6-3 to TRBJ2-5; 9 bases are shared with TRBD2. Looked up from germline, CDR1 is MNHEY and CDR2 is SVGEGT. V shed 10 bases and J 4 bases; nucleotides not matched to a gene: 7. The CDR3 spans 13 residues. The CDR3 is CATMRGGPETQYF. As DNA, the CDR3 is TGTGCCACCATGCGGGGGGGCCCAGAGACCCAGTACTTC.